These T cell receptor beta chains were read from a single sample in a study of blood T cell repertoires in COVID-19. Sequencing used immunoSEQ multiplex PCR; TCRdb keeps in-frame clones, though not all of them. The data contain 60,000 to 80,000 clones, 88% of them seen just once; the ten biggest clones take up around 3.6%. The sample was peripheral blood. These receptors were obtained from a human donor in a cohort sampled during active COVID-19. Both conserved end residues are part of each CDR3.

V | CDR3
TRBV4-3 | CASSQGSGLFYEQYF
TRBV9 | CASSAYREVGGNTIYF
TRBV3-1/TRBV3-2 | CASSQVRSSYNEQFF
TRBV27 | CASRKSWGGDEKLFF
TRBV10-3 | CAISRDSTYEQYF
TRBV9 | CASSAGPGTRGYNEQFF
TRBV19 | CASSIWTSGFYNEQFF
TRBV16 | CASSQRTSGSGTYEQYF
TRBV20-1 | CSAPLGGAFF
TRBV19 | CASSAQGFSYEQYF
TRBV2 | CASSLNGAYTEAFF
TRBV7-2 | CASSLSGVNTGELFF
TRBV12-3/TRBV12-4 | CASSLVRDNEQFF
TRBV15 | CATSKDPGIETQYF
TRBV29-1 | CSVEEGAGPSYNEQFF
TRBV3-1/TRBV3-2 | CASSRLAGVHNEQFF
TRBV7-2 | CASSSTGTSRAGEQFF
TRBV6-5 | CASSYSGGKNTEAFF
TRBV9 | CASSTGGEVTYEQYF
TRBV29-1 | CSGQGAGEKLFF
TRBV9 | CASSAGLAGEADTQYF
TRBV19 | CASSRAWGDEQYF
TRBV27 | CASSLLAGIDYGYTF
TRBV5-1 | CASSLGLTGDYTF
TRBV27 | CASSFQLAGVGNEQFF
TRBV5-4 | CASSGHRNEQFF
TRBV3-1/TRBV3-2 | CASSPGSTDTQYF
TRBV7-9 | CASSLGSSETQYF
TRBV7-7 | CASSLGAGFSYEQYF
TRBV9 | CASSQMDRVYGNTIYF
TRBV7-2 | CASSLTGSYSNQPQHF
TRBV3-1/TRBV3-2 | CASSQGPSGGVETQYF
TRBV27 | CASSLGGEGQPQHF
TRBV5-5 | CASSLDPGRGSPLHF
TRBV4-3 | CASSPSSGGSTDTQYF
TRBV5-1 | CASSLKSPSGGPYEQYF
TRBV19 | CASSAWTGVLANNEQFF
TRBV5-4 | CATSGTSGRWGTDTQYF
TRBV4-2 | CASSQQDILRYTF
TRBV19 | CASSSLAGMNTEAFF
TRBV11-3 | CASSLGEDGGLAGGNEQFF
TRBV19 | CASSQSGPTEAFF
TRBV9 | CASSPRLAANYEQYF
TRBV28 | CASSSPGQGVETQYF
TRBV6-1 | CASSGAPSGGYYEQYF
TRBV18 | CASTDSTVQPQHF
TRBV4-3 | CASSPGTLRGEQYF
TRBV28 | CASRFLQGSAGANVLTF
TRBV7-2 | CASSLVGQISYNEQFF
TRBV19 | CASSTQGGLGAFF
TRBV9 | CASNQPGLGPYPPSTDTQYF
TRBV28 | CASRSDRGDPYEQYF